Presented here are 8 T cell receptor beta chains from one specimen sequenced in a study of blood T cell repertoires in COVID-19. Assay used: immunoSEQ multiplex PCR; TCRdb lists only in-frame clones, some missing. The repertoire consists of under 250,000 clones, with around 90% occurring once and the leading ten covering around 0.86%. The sequencing sample was made of peripheral blood. These receptors were taken from a man aged 30 to 45 with COVID-19, enrolled during active disease.

The J gene is TRBJ1-6, the V gene TRBV2; 7 bases agree with TRBD1. Germline assignment: CDR1 SNHLY and CDR2 FYNNEI. After removal of 1 base from V and 16 bases from J, the junction contained 10 bases not matched to a gene. CDR3 length equals 14 residues. The CDR3 loop reads CASSEEVWAGGLHF. Written as DNA, the CDR3 is TGTGCCAGCAGTGAAGAGGTCTGGGCAGGGGGGCTCCACTTT.

The J gene is TRBJ2-3, the V gene TRBV4-1; 12 bases align to TRBD2. CDR3 size: 16 residues. The V gene's germline CDR1 is MGHRA and CDR2 YSYEKL. J gave up 5 bases and V 6 bases, and 9 bases lay outside the gene matches. CDR3 sequence: CASRGASGGAGDTQYF. The CDR3 bases are TGCGCCAGCAGAGGGGCTAGCGGGGGGGCCGGAGATACGCAGTATTTT.

V gene TRBV27 combines with J gene TRBJ2-5; D gene uncertain. Germline CDR1 reads MNHEY; CDR2 reads SMNVEV (reference sequence). This CDR3 is built from 15 residues. The V and J ends lost 3 bases and 1 base respectively, with 12 bases between them. CDR3 sequence (DNA): TGTGCCAGCAGTTTGAGCCGCTTCCCCCAAGAGACCCAGTACTTC. Residues: CASSLSRFPQETQYF.

This chain connects TRBV3-1 (or the pseudogene TRBV3-2) to TRBJ1-5, with D possibly matching TRBD1 (6 bases). V dropped 0 bases and J dropped 3 bases, with 9 bases sitting between them. The germline CDR1 and CDR2 sequences are LGHDT and YNNKEL (reference sequence). The CDR3 runs 15 residues. DNA for the CDR3: TGTGCCAGCAGCCAAGAGTCAGGGGACAATCAGCCCCAGCATTTT. Translation gives CASSQESGDNQPQHF.

The chain is built from TRBV3-1 (or the pseudogene TRBV3-2) and TRBJ2-3; D possibly corresponds to TRBD1 (5 bases). Germline V lookup: CDR1 LGHDT, CDR2 YNNKEL (reference sequence). The V gene lost 1 base and the J gene lost 2 bases, with 10 bases spanning the gap. The CDR3 spans 15 residues. CDR3 residues: CASSQVLGVTDTQYF. The CDR3 DNA reads TGTGCCAGCAGCCAAGTATTAGGGGTCACAGATACGCAGTATTTT.

The genes are TRBV7-3 and TRBJ1-4, with TRBD1 as a possible D gene (6 bases). CDR1 SGHTA and CDR2 FQGTGA come from the germline V gene. V lost 5 bases, J lost 7 bases, and 14 bases lay in between. The CDR3 has 14 amino acids. CDR3 DNA: TGTGCCAGCAGCCGAGCGGGGGCGCGTGAAAAACTGTTTTTT. This sequence encodes CASSRAGAREKLFF. The whole variable domain, remainder taken from reference TRBV7-3 and TRBJ1-4, is GAGVSQTPSNKVTEKGKYVELRCDPISGHTALYWYRQSLGQGPEFLIYFQGTGAADDSGLPNDRFFAVRPEGSVSTLKIQRTERGDSAVYLCASSRAGAREKLFFGSGTQLSVL.

The chain uses TRBV6-1 and TRBJ1-5, with D possibly matching TRBD1 (6 bases). The CDR3 loop spans 15 amino acids. Germline V gene data show CDR1 as MNHNS and CDR2 as SASEGT. Deletions cut 0 bases from V and 7 bases from J, with 13 bases between. CDR3 residues: CASSEADRFAQPQHF. CDR3 coding DNA: TGTGCCAGCAGTGAAGCCGACAGGTTTGCCCAGCCCCAGCATTTT.

This clone was picked up one time. The gene calls are TRBV15 and TRBJ2-6; the match to TRBD1 covers 9 bases. The germline gives CDR1 LNHNV, CDR2 YYDKDF (reference sequence). The CDR3 loop spans 17 amino acids. V was pared by 3 bases and J by 0 bases, with 3 bases of the junction left unmatched. The DNA for the CDR3 is TGTGCCACCAGCAGCGGGACAGGGAGCTCTGGGGCCAACGTCCTGACTTTC. It translates to CATSSGTGSSGANVLTF.